One sample yielded the 2 T cell receptor beta chains listed below, sequenced in a study of cytomegalovirus exposure and HLA in healthy donors (dated by TCRdb to the late 2010s). Library method: the immunoSEQ multiplex PCR assay. For the multiplex PCR, a mixture combining 60 forward primers for TCR Vbeta segments and 13 reverse primers for TCR Jbeta segments was used. The table was pulled from immuneACCESS by TCRdb, which kept in-frame rearrangements only. Such tables lose some clones; where checked, under half of the loss comes from unresolved V genes, and the rest has no known cause. Present in this sample are more than 110,000 clones, approximately 77% of which were seen just once. The biggest ten clones account for nearly 5% of the sample. The sequenced sample was PBMCs. The receptor set was obtained from a woman between 50 and 59 years old in good health and CMV-seronegative.

This clone was counted once. The sample has other DNA sequences that encode this CDR3 too. J is TRBJ1-1 and V is TRBV27; D is unresolved. Germline V CDR1 and CDR2: MNHEY, SMNVEV (reference sequence). Trimming pared 3 bases from V and 1 base from J, leaving 6 bases between. The CDR3 loop spans 13 amino acids. For the CDR3, the DNA is TGTGCCAGCAGTTTTGGGCCGAACACTGAAGCTTTCTTT. Residues: CASSFGPNTEAFF.

This clone was found a few times. The chain joins TRBV5-6 to TRBJ1-4, with 9 bases matching TRBD1. J lost 5 bases, V lost 3 bases, and 2 bases had no gene match. The CDR3 is 14 residues long. The germline V gene has CDR1 SGHDT and CDR2 YYEEEE. The CDR3 DNA reads as TGTGCCAGCAGCTCCGGGACAGGGAATGAAAAACTGTTTTTT. Translated: CASSSGTGNEKLFF.